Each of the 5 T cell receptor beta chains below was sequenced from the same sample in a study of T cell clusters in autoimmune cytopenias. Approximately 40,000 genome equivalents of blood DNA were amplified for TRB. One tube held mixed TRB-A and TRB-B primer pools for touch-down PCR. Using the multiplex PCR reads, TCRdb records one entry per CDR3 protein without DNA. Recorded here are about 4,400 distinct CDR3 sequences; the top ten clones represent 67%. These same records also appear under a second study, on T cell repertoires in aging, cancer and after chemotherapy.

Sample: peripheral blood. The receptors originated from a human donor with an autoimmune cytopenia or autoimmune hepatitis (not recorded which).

The CDR3 is CASTGTVYWGYTF. This rearrangement joins TRBV12-3 or TRBV12-4 to TRBJ1-2; the D call of TRBD1 rests on TCRdb alone, since no DNA is present to check it. There are 13 residues in the CDR3.

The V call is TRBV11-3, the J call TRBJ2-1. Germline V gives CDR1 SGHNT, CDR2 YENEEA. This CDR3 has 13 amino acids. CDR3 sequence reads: CASSGSSYNEQFF.

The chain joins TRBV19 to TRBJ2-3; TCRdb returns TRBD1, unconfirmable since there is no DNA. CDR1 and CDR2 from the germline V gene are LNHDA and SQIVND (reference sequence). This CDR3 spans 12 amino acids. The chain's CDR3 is CASSSGRNTQYF.

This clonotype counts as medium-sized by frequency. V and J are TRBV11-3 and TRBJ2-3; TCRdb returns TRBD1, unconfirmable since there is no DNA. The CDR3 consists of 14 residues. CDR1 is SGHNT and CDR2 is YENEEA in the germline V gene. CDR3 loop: CASSPGQGADTQYF.

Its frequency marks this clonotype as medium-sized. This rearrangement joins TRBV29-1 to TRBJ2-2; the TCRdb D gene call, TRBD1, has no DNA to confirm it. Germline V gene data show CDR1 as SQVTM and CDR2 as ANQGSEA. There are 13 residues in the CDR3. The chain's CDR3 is CSVERTSTGELFF.